The entry below describes one T cell receptor beta chain. The specificity of this receptor is unknown. Base qualities were left out, and no much larger clone turns up one base away. The library was obtained by 5' RACE. Sequenced on a NextSeq 500. The TCR library protocol attached a unique molecular identifier to each TCR cDNA molecule to allow correction of PCR and sequencing errors. The authors' pipeline ran thus. TCR identification, UMI-based error correction and CDR3 extraction were performed with Decombinator tools. TCRs above a frequency of 2 per 1,000, corresponding to the top 1% of the tumor frequency distribution, were defined as expanded. Expanded tumor TCRs statistically deemed absent (corrected P<0.05) from at least one tumor region were classed as regional, and all other expanded tumor TCRs were classed as ubiquitous. Each repertoire was subsampled 100 times to 5,000 TCRs, after which Renyi diversity was computed with the R vegan package. CDR3 similarity networks were built from amino acid triplet string-kernel similarity, with CDR3s being connected when pairwise similarity was above 0.82. TCRdb itself trimmed the public reads at Q25 with fastp, ran MiXCR and retained productive beta chains. Identical CDR3 protein sequences are pooled into one entry, listed with their most common genes and DNA. These V and J calls rely on TCRdb rather than the paper's analysis. The sample table shows roughly 17,000 distinct CDR3 sequences, and under 7.5% are seen once. The top ten clones comprise about 20% of the sample.

The sample originates from a study of spatial heterogeneity in lung cancer (dated by TCRdb to the late 2010s). In the study overall: Beta-chain transcripts were consistently detected in greater numbers than alpha-chain transcripts, which likely reflects a higher abundance of beta-chain transcripts. In tumor regions, TCR transcript counts showed a strong correlation with a T cell transcriptional module score derived from matched bulk RNA-seq. In the raw uncorrected reads, each unique combination of TCR and UMI appeared on average more than ten times. The study quantitatively compared TCR alpha and beta repertoires across multiple tumor regions, matched nontumor lung and blood in non-small cell lung cancer. The study linked features of the TCR repertoire to counts of nonsynonymous mutations, which were determined by whole-exome sequencing of tumor tissue. Both alpha and beta chains were TCR-sequenced in samples taken at surgery, namely 220 tumor regions, around 64 matched nontumor lung samples and just over 55 PBMC samples.

Results the study describes overall, beyond this receptor: The tumor nonsynonymous mutation count correlated with the number of expanded alpha and beta TCRs within the tumor. Additional single-cell paired TCR alpha and beta sequencing was considered necessary to confirm, at a functional level, the hypothesis that regional TCRs recognize regional mutations. Counts of ubiquitous and regional expanded TCRs correlated with counts of ubiquitous and regional nonsynonymous mutations, respectively. TCR-seq coverage of tumor T cells was estimated at only roughly 7.7% for alpha chains and 12% to 15% for beta chains.

The CDR3, from cysteine to phenylalanine, totals 14 residues. Just the 42-base CDR3 DNA is kept, in frame starting at base 1. Reading the germline V gene (reference sequence) gives CDR1 GTSNPN and CDR2 SVGIG. V is reduced by 4 bases and J by 3 bases, leaving a spacing of 15 bases between them. The time point tag for this specimen amounts to: sample taken at primary tumor resection. The donors were more than 60 patients from the lung TRACERx cohort who had early-stage, untreated non-small cell lung cancer. Without any cell sorting, TCR sequencing was performed on whole RNA extracted either from tumor and nontumor lung tissue or from cryopreserved PBMC samples. Patients were selected for TCR sequencing only if sufficient RNA was available from at least two tumor regions. Before selection, tumor and adjacent nontumor lung specimens were reviewed by a lung pathologist.

Material: lung tumor tissue, obtained at surgery. This TCR was sampled from a female donor with early-stage non-small cell lung cancer. The chain was built from TRBV30 and TRBJ2-5, with the D gene call left open. Read as DNA, the sequence is TGTGCCTGGACCGCACAGAGCTTAGAAGAGACCCAGTACTTC. It codes for CAWTAQSLEETQYF.